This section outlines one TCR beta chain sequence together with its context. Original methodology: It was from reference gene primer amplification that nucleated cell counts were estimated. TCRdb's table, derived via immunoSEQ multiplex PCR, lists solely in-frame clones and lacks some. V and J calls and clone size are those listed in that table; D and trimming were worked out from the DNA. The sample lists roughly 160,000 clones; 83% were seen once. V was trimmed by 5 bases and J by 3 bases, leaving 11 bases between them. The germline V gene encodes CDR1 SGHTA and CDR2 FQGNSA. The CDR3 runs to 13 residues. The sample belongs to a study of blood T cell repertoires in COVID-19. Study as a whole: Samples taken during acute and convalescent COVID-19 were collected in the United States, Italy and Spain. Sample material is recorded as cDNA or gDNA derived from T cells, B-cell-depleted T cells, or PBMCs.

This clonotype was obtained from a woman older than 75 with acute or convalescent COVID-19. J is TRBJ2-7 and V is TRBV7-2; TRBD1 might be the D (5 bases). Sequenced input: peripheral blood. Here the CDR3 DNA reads TGTGCCAGCAGCATAGACAGCTACTACGAGCAGTACTTC. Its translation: CASSIDSYYEQYF.